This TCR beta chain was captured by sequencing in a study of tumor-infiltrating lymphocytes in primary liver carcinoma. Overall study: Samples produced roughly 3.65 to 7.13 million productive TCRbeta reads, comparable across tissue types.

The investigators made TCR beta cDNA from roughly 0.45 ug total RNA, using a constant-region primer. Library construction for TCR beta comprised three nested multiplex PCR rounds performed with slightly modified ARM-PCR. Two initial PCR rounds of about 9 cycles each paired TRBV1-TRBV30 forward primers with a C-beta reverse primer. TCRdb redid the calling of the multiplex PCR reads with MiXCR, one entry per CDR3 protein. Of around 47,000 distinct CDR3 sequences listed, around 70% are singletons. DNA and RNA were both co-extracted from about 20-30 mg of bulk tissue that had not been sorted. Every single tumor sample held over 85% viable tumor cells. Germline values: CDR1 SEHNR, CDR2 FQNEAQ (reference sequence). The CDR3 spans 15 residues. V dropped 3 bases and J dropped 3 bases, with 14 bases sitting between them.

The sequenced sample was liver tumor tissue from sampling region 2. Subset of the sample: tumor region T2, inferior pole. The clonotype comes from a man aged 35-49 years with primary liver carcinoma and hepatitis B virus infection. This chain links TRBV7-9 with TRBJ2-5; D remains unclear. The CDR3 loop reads CASSFWRGGEETQYF. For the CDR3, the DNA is TGTGCCAGCAGCTTCTGGAGAGGTGGAGAAGAGACCCAGTACTTC.